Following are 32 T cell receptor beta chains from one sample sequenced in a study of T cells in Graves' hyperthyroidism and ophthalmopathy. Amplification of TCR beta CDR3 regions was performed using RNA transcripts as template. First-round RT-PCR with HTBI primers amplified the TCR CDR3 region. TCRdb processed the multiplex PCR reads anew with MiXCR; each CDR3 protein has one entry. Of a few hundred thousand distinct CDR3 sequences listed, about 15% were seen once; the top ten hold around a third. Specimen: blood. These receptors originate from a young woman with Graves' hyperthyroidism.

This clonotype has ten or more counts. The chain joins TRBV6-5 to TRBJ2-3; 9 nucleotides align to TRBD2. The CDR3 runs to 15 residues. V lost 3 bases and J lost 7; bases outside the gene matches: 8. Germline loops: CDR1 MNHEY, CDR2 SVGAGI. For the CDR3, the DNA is TGTGCCAGCAGTTATCGCGGGACTAGCCTCAATACGCAGTATTTT. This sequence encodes CASSYRGTSLNTQYF.

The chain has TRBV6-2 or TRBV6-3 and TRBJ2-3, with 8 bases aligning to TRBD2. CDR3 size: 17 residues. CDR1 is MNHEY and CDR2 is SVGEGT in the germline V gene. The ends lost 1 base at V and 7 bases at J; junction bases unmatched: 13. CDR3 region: CASSYLTGGVDRNTQYF. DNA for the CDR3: TGTGCCAGCAGTTACTTGACCGGGGGGGTAGATCGGAATACGCAGTATTTT.

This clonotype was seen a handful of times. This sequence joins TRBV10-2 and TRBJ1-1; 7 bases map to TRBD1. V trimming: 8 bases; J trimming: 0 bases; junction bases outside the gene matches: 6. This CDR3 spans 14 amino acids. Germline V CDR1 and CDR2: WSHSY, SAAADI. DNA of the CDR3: TGCGCCAGCGGGGACAGTCTTATGAACACTGAAGCTTTCTTT. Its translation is CASGDSLMNTEAFF.

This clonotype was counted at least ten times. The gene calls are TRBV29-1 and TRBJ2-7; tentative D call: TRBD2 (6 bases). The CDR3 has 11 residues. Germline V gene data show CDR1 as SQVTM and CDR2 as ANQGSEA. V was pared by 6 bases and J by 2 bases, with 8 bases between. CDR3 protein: CSVGSPYEQYF. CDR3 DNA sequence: TGCAGCGTCGGGAGCCCCTACGAGCAGTACTTC.

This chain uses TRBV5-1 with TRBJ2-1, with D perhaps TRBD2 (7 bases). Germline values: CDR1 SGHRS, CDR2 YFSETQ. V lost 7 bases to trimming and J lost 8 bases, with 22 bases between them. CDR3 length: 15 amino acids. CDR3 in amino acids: CASAVGGAGSDEQFF. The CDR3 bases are TGCGCCAGCGCGGTGGGGGGGGCAGGGAGTGATGAGCAGTTCTTC.

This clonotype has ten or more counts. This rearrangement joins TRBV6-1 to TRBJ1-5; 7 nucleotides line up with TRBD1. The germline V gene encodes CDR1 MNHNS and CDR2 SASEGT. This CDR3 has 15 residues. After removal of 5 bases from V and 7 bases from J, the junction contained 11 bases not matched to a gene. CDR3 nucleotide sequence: TGTGCCAGCAGTCCCCGACAGGGCCCCTGGCAGCCCCAGCATTTT. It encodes CASSPRQGPWQPQHF.

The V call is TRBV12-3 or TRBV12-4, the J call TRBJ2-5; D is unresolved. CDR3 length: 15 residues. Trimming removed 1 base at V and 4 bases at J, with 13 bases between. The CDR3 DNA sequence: TGTGCCAGCAGTTTAGTAGTCCCGGGTCTAGAGACCCAGTACTTC. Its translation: CASSLVVPGLETQYF.

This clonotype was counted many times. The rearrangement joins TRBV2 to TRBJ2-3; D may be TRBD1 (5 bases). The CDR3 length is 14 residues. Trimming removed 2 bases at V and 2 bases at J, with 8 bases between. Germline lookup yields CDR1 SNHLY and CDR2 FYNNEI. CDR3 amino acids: CASSEQGYTDTQYF. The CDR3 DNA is TGTGCCAGCAGTGAACAGGGCTACACAGATACGCAGTATTTT.

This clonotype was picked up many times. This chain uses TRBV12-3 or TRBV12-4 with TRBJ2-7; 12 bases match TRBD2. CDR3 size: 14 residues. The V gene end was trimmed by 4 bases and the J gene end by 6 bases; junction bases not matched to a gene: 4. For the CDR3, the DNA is TGTGCCAGCAGTTCGACTAGCGGGAGTCTCGAGCAGTACTTC. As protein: CASSSTSGSLEQYF.

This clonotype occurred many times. CDR3 in amino acids: CAWSEGDTHSPLHF. As DNA, the CDR3 is TGTGCCTGGAGTGAGGGGGACACGCATTCACCCCTCCACTTT. This chain links TRBV30 with TRBJ1-6; the D gene is possibly TRBD1 (6 bases). The CDR3 sequence is 14 residues long. The germline V gene encodes CDR1 GTSNPN and CDR2 SVGIG (reference sequence). Trimming stripped 1 base from V and 8 bases from J, with 12 bases between.

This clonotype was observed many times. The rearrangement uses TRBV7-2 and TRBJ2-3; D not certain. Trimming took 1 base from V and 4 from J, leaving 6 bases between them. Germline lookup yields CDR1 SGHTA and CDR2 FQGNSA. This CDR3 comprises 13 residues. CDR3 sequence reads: CASSLDQADTQYF. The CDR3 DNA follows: TGTGCCAGCAGCTTAGACCAGGCAGATACGCAGTATTTT.

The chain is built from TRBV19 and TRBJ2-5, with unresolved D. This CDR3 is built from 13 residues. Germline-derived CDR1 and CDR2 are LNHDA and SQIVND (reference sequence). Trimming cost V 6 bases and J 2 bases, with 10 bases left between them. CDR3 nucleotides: TGTGCCAGTAGGCAGGCACAACAAGAGACCCAGTACTTC. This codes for CASRQAQQETQYF.

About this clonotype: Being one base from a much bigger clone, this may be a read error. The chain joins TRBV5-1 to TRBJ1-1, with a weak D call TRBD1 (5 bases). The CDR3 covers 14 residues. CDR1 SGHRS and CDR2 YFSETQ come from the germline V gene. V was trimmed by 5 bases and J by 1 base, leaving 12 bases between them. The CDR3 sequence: CASRTAGGNTEAFF. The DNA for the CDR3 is TGCGCCAGCAGGACAGCCGGGGGGAACACTGAAGCTTTCTTT.

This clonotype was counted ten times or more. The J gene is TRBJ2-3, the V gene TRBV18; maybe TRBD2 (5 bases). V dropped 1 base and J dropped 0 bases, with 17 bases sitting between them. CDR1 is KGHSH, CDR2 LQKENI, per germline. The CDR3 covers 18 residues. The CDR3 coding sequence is TGTGCCAGCTCACCACTTTCGGGGTTGCCTCCTAGCACAGATACGCAGTATTTT. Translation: CASSPLSGLPPSTDTQYF.

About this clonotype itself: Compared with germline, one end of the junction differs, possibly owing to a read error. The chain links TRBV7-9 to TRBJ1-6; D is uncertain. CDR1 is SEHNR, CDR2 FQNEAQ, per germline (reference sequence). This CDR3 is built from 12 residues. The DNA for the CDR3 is TGTGCCCGCAGCTTGGGGATTTCACCCCTCCACTTT. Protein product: CARSLGISPLHF.

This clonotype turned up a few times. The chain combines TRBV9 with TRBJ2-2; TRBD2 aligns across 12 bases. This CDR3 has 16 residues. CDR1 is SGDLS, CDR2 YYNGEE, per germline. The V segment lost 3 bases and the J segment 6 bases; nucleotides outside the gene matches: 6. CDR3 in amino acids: CASSDRRLAGAGELFF. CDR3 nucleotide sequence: TGTGCCAGCAGCGACCGTCGACTAGCGGGAGCCGGGGAGCTGTTTTTT.

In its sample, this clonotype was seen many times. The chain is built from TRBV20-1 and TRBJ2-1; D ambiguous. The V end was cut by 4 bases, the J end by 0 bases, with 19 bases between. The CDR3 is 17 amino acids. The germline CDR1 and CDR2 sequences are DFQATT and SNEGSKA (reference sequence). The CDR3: CSATQLEGSSSYNEQFF. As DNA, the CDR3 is TGCAGTGCTACCCAACTCGAAGGATCGAGCTCCTACAATGAGCAGTTCTTC.

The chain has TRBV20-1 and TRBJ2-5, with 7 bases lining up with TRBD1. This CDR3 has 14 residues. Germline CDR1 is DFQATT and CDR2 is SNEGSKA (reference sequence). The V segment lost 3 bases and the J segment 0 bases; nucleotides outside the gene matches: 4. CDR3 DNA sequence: TGCAGTGCTAGGGGACAGAGGTACCAAGAGACCCAGTACTTC. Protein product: CSARGQRYQETQYF.

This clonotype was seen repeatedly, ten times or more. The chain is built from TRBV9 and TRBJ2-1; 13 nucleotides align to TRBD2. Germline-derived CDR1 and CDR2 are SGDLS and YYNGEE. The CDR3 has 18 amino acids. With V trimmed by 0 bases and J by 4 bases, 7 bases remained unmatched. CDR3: CASSVELAGGRGYNEQFF. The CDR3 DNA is TGTGCCAGCAGCGTAGAACTAGCGGGAGGGCGGGGATACAATGAGCAGTTCTTC.

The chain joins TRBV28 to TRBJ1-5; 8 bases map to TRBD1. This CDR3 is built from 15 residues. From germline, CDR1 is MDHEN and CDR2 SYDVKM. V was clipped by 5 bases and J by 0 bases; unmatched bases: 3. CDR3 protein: CASSRDRRSNQPQHF. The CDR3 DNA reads TGTGCCAGCAGTCGGGACAGGCGTAGCAATCAGCCCCAGCATTTT.

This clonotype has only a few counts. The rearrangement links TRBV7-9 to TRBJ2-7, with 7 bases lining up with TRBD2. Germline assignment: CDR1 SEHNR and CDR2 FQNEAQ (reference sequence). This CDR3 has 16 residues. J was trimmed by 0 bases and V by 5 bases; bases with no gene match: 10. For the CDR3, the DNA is TGTGCCAGCAGCCCAGCTAGCGGTCCTAGCTCCTACGAGCAGTACTTC. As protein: CASSPASGPSSYEQYF.

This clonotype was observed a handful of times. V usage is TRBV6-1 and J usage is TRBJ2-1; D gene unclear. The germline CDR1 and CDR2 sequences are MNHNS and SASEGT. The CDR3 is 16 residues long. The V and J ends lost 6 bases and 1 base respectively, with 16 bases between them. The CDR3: CASSLSVKKSYNEQFF. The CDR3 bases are TGTGCCAGCAGCTTAAGCGTCAAGAAGTCCTACAATGAGCAGTTCTTC.

The CDR3 DNA reads as TGTGCCAGCAGTGAGGGACAGTCACACTACGAGCAGTACTTC. Protein sequence: CASSEGQSHYEQYF. The chain employs TRBV25-1 and TRBJ2-7, with 7 positions matching TRBD1. V was clipped by 3 bases and J by 3 bases; unmatched bases: 5. The CDR3 runs 14 residues. CDR1 and CDR2 from the germline V gene are MGHDK and SYGVNS.

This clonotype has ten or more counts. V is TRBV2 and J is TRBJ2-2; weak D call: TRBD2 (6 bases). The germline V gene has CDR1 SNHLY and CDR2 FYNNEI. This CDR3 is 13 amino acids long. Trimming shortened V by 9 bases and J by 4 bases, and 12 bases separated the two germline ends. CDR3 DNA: TGTGCCAGTTCGGGGGAGGTCACCGGGGAGCTGTTTTTT. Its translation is CASSGEVTGELFF.

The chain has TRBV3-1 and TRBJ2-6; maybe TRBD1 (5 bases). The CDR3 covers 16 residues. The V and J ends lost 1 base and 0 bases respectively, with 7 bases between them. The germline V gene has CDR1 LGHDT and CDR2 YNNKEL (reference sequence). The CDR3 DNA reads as TGTGCCAGCAGCCAAGCGGACATCTCTGGGGCCAACGTCCTGACTTTC. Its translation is CASSQADISGANVLTF.

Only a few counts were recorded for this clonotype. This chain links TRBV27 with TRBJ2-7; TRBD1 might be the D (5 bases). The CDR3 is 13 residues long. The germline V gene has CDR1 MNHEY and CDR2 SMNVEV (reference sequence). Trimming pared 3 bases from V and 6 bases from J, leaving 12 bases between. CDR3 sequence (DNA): TGTGCCAGCAGTTTGGGCAGGGCGGCCGAGCAGTACTTC. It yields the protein CASSLGRAAEQYF.

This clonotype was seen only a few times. The CDR3 loop reads CSASVSLAGNYNEQFF. The CDR3 nucleotides are TGCAGTGCTAGCGTTTCACTAGCGGGGAACTACAATGAGCAGTTCTTC. The chain is built from TRBV20-1 and TRBJ2-1; 10 bases map to TRBD2. CDR1 DFQATT and CDR2 SNEGSKA come from the germline V gene (reference sequence). The V and J ends lost 3 bases and 3 bases, in that order; junction bases with no gene match: 8. CDR3 length: 16 residues.

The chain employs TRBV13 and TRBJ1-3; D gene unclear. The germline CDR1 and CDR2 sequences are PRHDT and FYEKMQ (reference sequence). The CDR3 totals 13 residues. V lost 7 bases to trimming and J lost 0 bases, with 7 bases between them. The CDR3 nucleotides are TGTGCCAGCAATCGACTCTCTGGAAACACCATATATTTT. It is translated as CASNRLSGNTIYF.

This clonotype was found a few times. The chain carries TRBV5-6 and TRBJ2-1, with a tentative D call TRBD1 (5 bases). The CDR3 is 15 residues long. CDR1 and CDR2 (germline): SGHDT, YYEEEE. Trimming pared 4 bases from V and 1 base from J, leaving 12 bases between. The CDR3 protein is CASSGPGHSYNEQFF. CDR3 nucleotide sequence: TGTGCCAGCAGCGGCCCTGGACATTCCTACAATGAGCAGTTCTTC.

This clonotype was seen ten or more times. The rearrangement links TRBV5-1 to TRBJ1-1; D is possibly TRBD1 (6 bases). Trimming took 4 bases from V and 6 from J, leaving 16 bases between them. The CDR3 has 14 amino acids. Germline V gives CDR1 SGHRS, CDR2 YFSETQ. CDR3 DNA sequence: TGCGCCAGCAGCAAAGGGGGGGCAGGGGCTGAAGCTTTCTTT. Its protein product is CASSKGGAGAEAFF.

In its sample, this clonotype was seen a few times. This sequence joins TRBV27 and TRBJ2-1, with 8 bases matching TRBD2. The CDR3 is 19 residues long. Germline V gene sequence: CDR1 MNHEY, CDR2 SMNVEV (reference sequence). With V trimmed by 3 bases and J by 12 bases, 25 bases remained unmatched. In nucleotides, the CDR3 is TGTGCCAGCAGTTTTCAGCGGGGGCAGCCCAATGCCTACAATGAGGTGCAGTTCTTC. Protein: CASSFQRGQPNAYNEVQFF.

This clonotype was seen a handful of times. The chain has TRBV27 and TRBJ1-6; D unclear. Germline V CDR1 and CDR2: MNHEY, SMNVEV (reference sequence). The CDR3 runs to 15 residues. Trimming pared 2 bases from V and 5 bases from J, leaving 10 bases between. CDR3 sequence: CASSLDGTDNSPLHF. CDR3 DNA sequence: TGTGCCAGCAGTTTAGACGGCACTGATAATTCACCCCTCCACTTT.